A single sample is the source of the 26 T cell receptor beta chains below, sequenced in a study of T cell responses to AZD1222 COVID-19 vaccine (dated by TCRdb to about 2021). The library was made by the immunoSEQ multiplex PCR assay. This is the immuneACCESS table as TCRdb keeps it, with only in-frame sequences that have V and J called. A part of the clones is gone; compared with another copy, unresolved V genes explain less than half, and the rest is unexplained. This sample is represented by approximately 150,000 clones; around 94% of them were singletons. The top ten clones comprise roughly 1.3% of the sample. This specimen's time point label, interpreted: baseline before first vaccination. This material consisted of peripheral blood, taken on day 0 of AZD1222 vaccination. Receptors originate from an adult in good health.

The rearrangement links TRBV6-1 to TRBJ1-6, with D perhaps TRBD1 (5 bases). Germline V gene lookup returns CDR1 MNHNS and CDR2 SASEGT. The CDR3 covers 15 residues. V lost 0 bases, J lost 7 bases, and 10 bases lay in between. CDR3 DNA sequence: TGTGCCAGCAGTGAAGCAGGCAGGGTGAATTCACCCCTCCACTTT. Its translation: CASSEAGRVNSPLHF.

V is TRBV5-4 and J is TRBJ2-7; maybe TRBD2 (5 bases). The length of the CDR3 is 13 residues. Trimming pared 4 bases from V and 6 bases from J, leaving 14 bases between. Germline V gene lookup returns CDR1 SGHNT and CDR2 YYREEE (reference sequence). The CDR3 loop reads CASSPDGVGEQYV. As DNA, the CDR3 is TGTGCCAGCAGCCCGGACGGGGTGGGCGAGCAGTACGTC.

The V gene is TRBV6-2 or TRBV6-3, the J gene TRBJ2-7, with 10 positions matching TRBD1. Trimming removed 0 bases from V and 0 bases from J; junction bases left unmatched: 2. CDR3 length: 16 amino acids. Per the germline V gene, CDR1 is MNHEY and CDR2 is SVGEGT. The CDR3 sequence: CASSYSRDRGSYEQYV. For the CDR3, the DNA is TGTGCCAGCAGTTACTCGCGGGACAGGGGCTCCTACGAGCAGTACGTC.

The rearrangement uses TRBV27 and TRBJ1-2; 7 nucleotides line up with TRBD1. The length of the CDR3 is 15 residues. CDR1 and CDR2 (germline): MNHEY, SMNVEV (reference sequence). The V segment lost 0 bases and the J segment 5 bases; nucleotides outside the gene matches: 6. CDR3 sequence: CASSLSAGGFYGYTF. The CDR3, as DNA: TGTGCCAGCAGTTTATCAGCAGGGGGTTTTTATGGCTACACCTTC.

This clone was observed once. The chain joins TRBV19 to TRBJ2-1; 7 bases fit TRBD1. This CDR3 spans 14 amino acids. V was clipped by 9 bases and J by 0 bases; unmatched bases: 5. CDR1 and CDR2 from the germline V gene are LNHDA and SQIVND (reference sequence). The CDR3 nucleotides read TGTGCCAGCCACGGACAGGCCTCCTACAATGAGCAGTTCTTC. It codes for CASHGQASYNEQFF.

The chain combines TRBV5-1 with TRBJ2-1; D is undetermined. Trimming removed 0 bases at V and 7 bases at J, with 5 bases between. The CDR3 has 12 amino acids. Germline assignment: CDR1 SGHRS and CDR2 YFSETQ. The CDR3 loop is CASSLGNNEQFF. The CDR3 DNA reads TGCGCCAGCAGCTTGGGAAATAATGAGCAGTTCTTC. The full variable domain, in which reference TRBV5-1 and TRBJ2-1 provide the parts outside the CDR3, is KAGVTQTPRYLIKTRGQQVTLSCSPISGHRSVSWYQQTPGQGLQFLFEYFSETQRNKGNFPGRFSGRQFSNSRSEMNVSTLELGDSALYLCASSLGNNEQFFGPGTRLTVL.

The V call is TRBV6-5, the J call TRBJ2-5, with a tentative D call TRBD2 (5 bases). The CDR3 is made up of 13 amino acids. In germline, CDR1 is MNHEY, CDR2 SVGAGI. V shed 6 bases and J shed 5 bases, with 13 bases lying between them. This chain's CDR3 is CASSRERWETQYF. The CDR3 nucleotides are TGTGCCAGCAGCCGGGAAAGGTGGGAGACCCAGTACTTC.

The chain combines TRBV5-6 with TRBJ1-5, with 9 bases aligning to TRBD1. Germline loops: CDR1 SGHDT, CDR2 YYEEEE. This CDR3 spans 15 amino acids. V was pared by 2 bases and J by 6 bases, with 6 bases of the junction left unmatched. CDR3 loop: CASSFYRGLGQPQHF. The CDR3 DNA reads as TGTGCCAGCAGCTTCTACAGGGGGCTCGGTCAGCCCCAGCATTTT.

The V gene is TRBV6-5, the J gene TRBJ2-7, with TRBD2 as a possible D gene (6 bases). V lost 6 bases and J 2 bases, leaving 14 bases between the germline ends. The CDR3 sequence is 14 residues long. Germline V lookup: CDR1 MNHEY, CDR2 SVGAGI. Written as DNA, the CDR3 is TGTGCCAGCAGCGGGGGATGGCCCGCCTACGAGCAGTACGTC. It encodes CASSGGWPAYEQYV.

The rearrangement joins TRBV15 to TRBJ1-1; D remains ambiguous. This CDR3 spans 17 amino acids. The V end lost 0 bases, the J end lost 0 bases, and 14 bases lay between the germline ends. Germline CDR1 is LNHNV and CDR2 is YYDKDF (reference sequence). CDR3 sequence: CATSRDLQTFMNTEAFF. CDR3 in DNA: TGTGCCACCAGCAGAGATTTACAGACTTTCATGAACACTGAAGCTTTCTTT.

The J gene is TRBJ1-2, the V gene TRBV18; TRBD1 matches at 7 bases. Germline V gene data show CDR1 as KGHSH and CDR2 as LQKENI. CDR3 length equals 14 residues. J lost 6 bases, V lost 1 base, and 5 bases had no gene match. CDR3 loop: CASSPQGAGDGYTF. Written as DNA, the CDR3 is TGTGCCAGCTCACCACAGGGGGCAGGCGATGGCTACACCTTC.

The chain has TRBV2 and TRBJ1-5; maybe TRBD1 (6 bases). V lost 7 bases, J lost 5 bases, and 18 bases lay in between. CDR3 length equals 15 residues. Per germline, CDR1 SNHLY and CDR2 FYNNEI. The CDR3 is CASTQHGGADQPQHF. CDR3 in DNA: TGTGCCAGCACCCAGCATGGGGGCGCGGATCAGCCCCAGCATTTT.

This sequence joins TRBV15 and TRBJ1-4, with a tentative D call TRBD1 (5 bases). The CDR3 runs 16 residues. Looked up from germline, CDR1 is LNHNV and CDR2 is YYDKDF (reference sequence). V lost 1 base to trimming and J lost 3 bases, with 12 bases between them. CDR3 coding DNA: TGTGCCACCAGCAGAGTTGGGGGGATCGCTAATGAAAAACTGTTTTTT. This sequence encodes CATSRVGGIANEKLFF.

The V gene is TRBV5-1, the J gene TRBJ2-1, with 10 positions matching TRBD2. The V and J ends lost 4 bases and 8 bases, in that order; junction bases with no gene match: 3. Germline assignment: CDR1 SGHRS and CDR2 YFSETQ. The CDR3 is made up of 13 amino acids. CDR3 residues: CASSQRGGDEQFF. CDR3 in DNA: TGCGCCAGCAGCCAGCGGGGGGGAGATGAGCAGTTCTTC.

V is TRBV19 and J is TRBJ1-1; no firm D call. V lost 5 bases to trimming and J lost 4 bases, with 11 bases between them. The CDR3 spans 13 residues. Germline values: CDR1 LNHDA, CDR2 SQIVND (reference sequence). CDR3 region: CASSAGLGTEAFF. CDR3 DNA sequence: TGTGCCAGTAGTGCCGGGTTGGGCACTGAAGCTTTCTTT.

This clone appeared a single time. The chain carries TRBV9 and TRBJ2-5; a weak D match, TRBD1 (6 bases). The CDR3 is 15 amino acids. V was cut by 3 bases and J by 4 bases, with 16 bases left in between. Looked up from germline, CDR1 is SGDLS and CDR2 is YYNGEE. CDR3 coding DNA: TGTGCCAGCAGCGGAGGTCCACAGGGCAGAGAGACCCAGTACTTC. The encoded protein is CASSGGPQGRETQYF.

A remark on this clone: An end of the junction does not agree with germline; a read error may underlie this. The chain uses TRBV15 and TRBJ1-2; 10 bases map to TRBD1. The V gene's germline CDR1 is LNHNV and CDR2 YYDKDF (reference sequence). CDR3 length: 16 residues. CDR3 sequence (DNA): TGTGCCACCAGCAGAGATCCCTTTCCGGGACAGGGGCCCTCTGACTTC. Residues: CATSRDPFPGQGPSDF.

The rearrangement uses TRBV6-5 and TRBJ1-1; D is possibly TRBD1 (6 bases). The germline V gene encodes CDR1 MNHEY and CDR2 SVGAGI. There are 14 residues in the CDR3. V gave up 7 bases and J gave up 2 bases, with 14 bases separating them. CDR3 bases: TGTGCCAGCAAAGGGGGGGGTATTAACACTGAAGCTTTCTTT. Its protein is CASKGGGINTEAFF.

This chain joins TRBV7-2 and TRBJ2-3; maybe TRBD2 (5 bases). Per the germline V gene, CDR1 is SGHTA and CDR2 is FQGNSA. This CDR3 comprises 15 residues. V shed 3 bases and J shed 0 bases, with 10 bases lying between them. CDR3 nucleotide sequence: TGTGCCAGCAGCTTGGGCGGGCTTAGCACAGATACGCAGTATTTT. Translating gives CASSLGGLSTDTQYF.

This chain joins TRBV30 and TRBJ2-1, with 7 bases aligning to TRBD1. This CDR3 is built from 14 residues. V gave up 4 bases and J gave up 5 bases; unmatched junction bases: 8. Germline assignment: CDR1 GTSNPN and CDR2 SVGIG (reference sequence). The CDR3 loop reads CAWTTGLSNNEQFF. For the CDR3, the DNA is TGTGCCTGGACGACAGGGCTGTCCAACAATGAGCAGTTCTTC.

J is TRBJ1-1 and V is TRBV5-1; 7 bases are a match to TRBD1. The CDR3 contains 14 residues. V was clipped by 0 bases and J by 5 bases; unmatched bases: 4. Germline CDR1 reads SGHRS; CDR2 reads YFSETQ. The CDR3: CASSLGRGKTEAFF. The CDR3 DNA follows: TGCGCCAGCAGCTTGGGCAGGGGGAAAACTGAAGCTTTCTTT.

In its sample, this clone was seen once. This chain uses TRBV4-2 with TRBJ2-1; D not resolved. CDR1 is LGHNA, CDR2 YNFKEQ, per germline. This CDR3 contains 16 residues. V lost 0 bases and J lost 6, with 15 bases in between. In DNA form, the CDR3 reads TGTGCCAGCAGCCAAGACTATGAGGAATTTGCCAATGAGCAGTTCTTC. It encodes CASSQDYEEFANEQFF.

The gene calls are TRBV19 and TRBJ2-3; 13 positions match TRBD2. In germline, CDR1 is LNHDA, CDR2 SQIVND (reference sequence). V lost 1 base to trimming and J lost 2 bases; unmatched junction nucleotides: 6. The CDR3 covers 18 residues. The DNA for the CDR3 is TGTGCCAGTAGTATAGGACTAGCGGGGGGCCGAATCACAGATACGCAGTATTTT. It yields the protein CASSIGLAGGRITDTQYF.

The rearrangement uses TRBV4-1 and TRBJ2-2, with D possibly TRBD1 on 5 matching bases. CDR3 length: 16 residues. V was cut by 0 bases and J by 3 bases, with 11 bases left in between. The germline gives CDR1 MGHRA, CDR2 YSYEKL. CDR3 sequence: CASSQDRGRDTGELFF. The DNA for the CDR3 is TGCGCCAGCAGCCAAGATAGGGGCAGGGACACCGGGGAGCTGTTTTTT.

This clone was picked up a small number of times. The chain joins TRBV6-2 or TRBV6-3 to TRBJ1-6; TRBD1 is a possible D gene (5 bases). This CDR3 contains 14 residues. Germline V lookup: CDR1 MNHEY, CDR2 SVGEGT. V was clipped by 0 bases and J by 11 bases, with 11 bases between them. CDR3 in amino acids: CASSYSQDWAPLHF. In DNA, the CDR3 is TGTGCCAGCAGTTACTCACAGGACTGGGCACCCCTCCACTTT.

The chain recombines TRBV12-5 with TRBJ1-1; no clear D. Trimming cost V 6 bases and J 1 base, with 12 bases left between them. This CDR3 comprises 14 residues. Per the germline V gene, CDR1 is LGHNT and CDR2 is FRNRAP. This CDR3 is CASGFSLGNTEAFF. CDR3 DNA: TGTGCTAGTGGGTTCTCCCTCGGGAACACTGAAGCTTTCTTT.